These 25 T cell receptor beta chains came from one sample sequenced in a study of OX40 agonist ivuxolimab in advanced cancers. Some clones are missing from TCRdb's copy, which holds only in-frame ones; the method was immunoSEQ multiplex PCR. Here the sample spans 50,000 or so clones, approximately 83% being singletons. Sequencing used CD4+ or CD8+ T cells sorted from blood, obtained in a trial of the OX40 agonist ivuxolimab. Receptor source: an adult with an advanced solid tumor such as melanoma, head and neck, liver or kidney cancer.

The chain carries TRBV6-5 and TRBJ1-4; 12 bases line up with TRBD1. V trimming: 2 bases; J trimming: 7 bases; junction bases outside the gene matches: 5. The CDR3 contains 16 residues. CDR1 is MNHEY, CDR2 SVGAGI, per germline. The CDR3 DNA follows: TGTGCCAGCAGTTACACGGGACAGGGGGCTAGTGAAAAACTGTTTTTT. It codes for CASSYTGQGASEKLFF.

This sequence joins TRBV13 and TRBJ2-5; 7 nucleotides line up with TRBD2. The end of the DNA aligns better with TRBJ2-7, so the J call may be wrong. Per the germline V gene, CDR1 is PRHDT and CDR2 is FYEKMQ (reference sequence). The CDR3 runs to 14 residues. CDR3 bases: TGTGCCAGCAGCTTCGGGACTACCTCCTACGAGCAGTACTTC. It yields the protein CASSFGTTSYEQYF.

This clone was picked up one time. The J gene is TRBJ2-1, the V gene TRBV28; D remains unclear. Germline V gives CDR1 MDHEN, CDR2 SYDVKM. The CDR3 length is 14 residues. V was cut by 6 bases and J by 0 bases, with 9 bases left in between. Written as DNA, the CDR3 is TGTGCCAGCAGAACACCGAGCTCCTACAATGAGCAGTTCTTC. Amino acids: CASRTPSSYNEQFF.

The rearrangement joins TRBV27 to TRBJ1-3; 8 nucleotides align to TRBD1. Germline V CDR1 and CDR2: MNHEY, SMNVEV (reference sequence). Trimming removed 5 bases from V and 2 bases from J; junction bases left unmatched: 5. The CDR3 runs 15 residues. CDR3 protein: CASSQDRETGNTIYF. In nucleotides, the CDR3 is TGTGCCAGCAGTCAGGACAGGGAGACTGGAAACACCATATATTTT.

The chain employs TRBV7-6 and TRBJ1-2, with D maybe TRBD1 (6 bases). V gave up 2 bases and J gave up 5 bases, with 15 bases separating them. The germline gives CDR1 SGHVS, CDR2 FNYEAQ. The CDR3 totals 15 residues. In nucleotides, the CDR3 is TGTGCCAGCAGCTTATCATCGTCCAGGGGTTATGGCTACACCTTC. This sequence encodes CASSLSSSRGYGYTF.

This chain uses TRBV28 with TRBJ1-4; no definite D call. V was pared by 2 bases and J by 4 bases, with 8 bases between. Germline loops: CDR1 MDHEN, CDR2 SYDVKM. The CDR3 contains 14 residues. The CDR3 region has the DNA TGTGCCAGCAGTTTAAATCTCCTTAATGAAAAACTGTTTTTT. Encoded protein: CASSLNLLNEKLFF. Full variable domain (rest looked up from reference TRBV28 and TRBJ1-4): DVKVTQSSRYLVKRTGEKVFLECVQDMDHENMFWYRQDPGLGLRLIYFSYDVKMKEKGDIPEGYSVSREKKERFSLILESASTNQTSMYLCASSLNLLNEKLFFGSGTQLSVL.

The V gene is TRBV6-1, the J gene TRBJ1-1; TRBD1 matches at 8 bases. The germline V gene encodes CDR1 MNHNS and CDR2 SASEGT. The CDR3 has 14 amino acids. V was pared by 5 bases and J by 3 bases, with 5 bases of the junction left unmatched. DNA of the CDR3: TGTGCCAGCAGTTCAGGGGGCGAGGACACTGAAGCTTTCTTT. Translation gives CASSSGGEDTEAFF.

This clone was counted once. Other DNA sequences in the same sample also yield this CDR3. The chain recombines TRBV19 with TRBJ1-5; D not resolved. Trimming stripped 5 bases from V and 0 bases from J, with 5 bases between. Germline V lookup: CDR1 LNHDA, CDR2 SQIVND (reference sequence). The CDR3 runs to 13 residues. The CDR3 sequence: CASSPYSNQPQHF. For the CDR3, the DNA is TGTGCCAGTAGTCCCTATAGCAATCAGCCCCAGCATTTT.

This sequence joins TRBV9 and TRBJ2-2; no clear D. V was pared by 0 bases and J by 5 bases, with 8 bases between. Germline V gene sequence: CDR1 SGDLS, CDR2 YYNGEE. The CDR3 sequence is 14 residues long. CDR3 amino acids: CASSVGPLTGELFF. CDR3 DNA sequence: TGTGCCAGCAGCGTAGGACCGCTGACCGGGGAGCTGTTTTTT.

The chain employs TRBV4-1 and TRBJ1-2; D is uncertain. V lost 1 base and J 8 bases, leaving 11 bases between the germline ends. In germline, CDR1 is MGHRA, CDR2 YSYEKL. CDR3 size: 13 residues. This chain's CDR3 is CASSQVSMEGYTF. Written as DNA, the CDR3 is TGCGCCAGCAGCCAAGTCTCGATGGAGGGCTACACCTTC.

The rearrangement links TRBV5-1 to TRBJ2-2; no clear D gene. Germline V CDR1 and CDR2: SGHRS, YFSETQ. The CDR3 is 12 amino acids. Trimming removed 2 bases at V and 4 bases at J, with 3 bases between. CDR3 region: CASSFRTGELFF. The CDR3 region has the DNA TGCGCCAGCAGCTTTCGCACCGGGGAGCTGTTTTTT.

This clone has only one observation. CDR3 nucleotide sequence: TGTGCCAGCAGTCTCCTAACGGGGACCGGGGAGCTGTTTTTT. The encoded protein is CASSLLTGTGELFF. V is TRBV27 and J is TRBJ2-2; D is possibly TRBD2 (5 bases). CDR3 size: 14 residues. Trimming pared 5 bases from V and 5 bases from J, leaving 12 bases between. Germline assignment: CDR1 MNHEY and CDR2 SMNVEV (reference sequence).

J is TRBJ2-1 and V is TRBV11-3; D is uncertain. Trimming cost V 4 bases and J 9 bases, with 13 bases left between them. Germline values: CDR1 SGHNT, CDR2 YENEEA. This CDR3 has 13 amino acids. CDR3 nucleotides: TGTGCCAGCAGCTCCCCCCTAGTTGGTGAGCAGTTCTTC. Translating gives CASSSPLVGEQFF.

V usage is TRBV19 and J usage is TRBJ2-7, with D perhaps matching TRBD2 (7 bases). V gave up 6 bases and J gave up 7 bases, with 25 bases separating them. Germline CDR1 is LNHDA and CDR2 is SQIVND (reference sequence). The CDR3 contains 16 residues. In DNA form, the CDR3 reads TGTGCCAGTAGGGTTAATGAGGGGGGGCGATTCTTAGAGCAGTACTTC. It specifies CASRVNEGGRFLEQYF.

V usage is TRBV27 and J usage is TRBJ2-1; D gene ambiguous. V shed 5 bases and J shed 0 bases, with 2 bases lying between them. CDR1 and CDR2 (germline): MNHEY, SMNVEV (reference sequence). The CDR3 loop spans 12 amino acids. Here the CDR3 reads CASSHSYNEQFF. The CDR3 DNA follows: TGTGCCAGCAGTCACTCCTACAATGAGCAGTTCTTC.

The V call is TRBV10-3, the J call TRBJ2-7; D uncertain. Germline CDR1 and CDR2: ENHRY and SYGVKD. Trimming cost V 0 bases and J 3 bases, with 12 bases left between them. The CDR3 loop spans 15 amino acids. The CDR3 DNA reads as TGTGCCATCAGTGAGTCGACACAGATTAACTACGAGCAGTACTTC. This encodes CAISESTQINYEQYF.

The rearrangement uses TRBV19 and TRBJ1-5; D is possibly TRBD1 (5 bases). Germline-derived CDR1 and CDR2 are LNHDA and SQIVND (reference sequence). Trimming took 6 bases from V and 7 from J, leaving 13 bases between them. The CDR3 sequence is 13 residues long. CDR3 sequence: CASSPPGRQPQHF. CDR3 sequence (DNA): TGTGCCAGTAGCCCCCCGGGGCGGCAGCCCCAGCATTTT.

CDR3 DNA: TGTGCCAGCAGCCGGGCCCTTCAGCCCCAGCATTTT. Translated, it gives CASSRALQPQHF. V is TRBV5-8 and J is TRBJ1-5; D is undetermined. Germline assignment: CDR1 SGHTS and CDR2 YDEGEE. V was clipped by 4 bases and J by 6 bases, with 8 bases between them. The CDR3 runs 12 residues.

This chain links TRBV9 with TRBJ1-1; a weak D match, TRBD1 (6 bases). Germline V lookup: CDR1 SGDLS, CDR2 YYNGEE. The CDR3 runs to 16 residues. The V end lost 3 bases, the J end lost 0 bases, and 15 bases lay between the germline ends. The chain's CDR3 is CASSAGRGALNTEAFF. The CDR3 DNA sequence: TGTGCCAGCAGCGCGGGGCGGGGGGCCCTGAACACTGAAGCTTTCTTT.

DNA of the CDR3: TGTGCCAGCAGTTCTCGGATCGCCGTTGAAGCTTTCTTT. Encoded protein: CASSSRIAVEAFF. This chain joins TRBV28 and TRBJ1-1, with D unresolved. The CDR3 is 13 residues long. V lost 4 bases and J 7 bases, leaving 13 bases between the germline ends. CDR1 and CDR2 (germline): MDHEN, SYDVKM.

This clone has a single count. V usage is TRBV13 and J usage is TRBJ2-1; D uncertain. The ends were cut back, 7 bases at V and 6 bases at J, with 22 bases in the middle. There are 16 residues in the CDR3. Germline lookup yields CDR1 PRHDT and CDR2 FYEKMQ (reference sequence). As DNA, the CDR3 is TGTGCCAGCAACTCCCGCCATTTTGGGCCTATCAATGAGCAGTTCTTC. Translating it yields CASNSRHFGPINEQFF.

This clone was seen a single time. The chain links TRBV27 to TRBJ2-3; D call uncertain. CDR3 length: 15 amino acids. Germline assignment: CDR1 MNHEY and CDR2 SMNVEV (reference sequence). Trimming removed 1 base from V and 5 bases from J, with 13 bases in between. Here the CDR3 reads CASSLLTPVEDTQYF. The CDR3 bases are TGTGCCAGCAGTTTATTGACTCCGGTCGAAGATACGCAGTATTTT.

Worth noting for this clone: The junction shows a germline mismatch at one end, possibly a read error. V is TRBV6-5 and J is TRBJ2-2; no definite D call. There are 14 residues in the CDR3. Germline CDR1 and CDR2: MNHEY and SVGAGI. CDR3 region: CASSDSWAAGELFF. CDR3 DNA: TGTGCCAGCAGTGACTCTTGGGCGGCCGGGGAGCTGTTTTTT.

The chain carries TRBV7-9 and TRBJ1-5, with TRBD1 identical over 7 bases. This CDR3 spans 15 amino acids. CDR1 is SEHNR and CDR2 is FQNEAQ in the germline V gene (reference sequence). With V trimmed by 5 bases and J by 5 bases, 9 bases remained unmatched. CDR3 sequence: CASSPGQASDQPQHF. DNA for the CDR3: TGTGCCAGCAGCCCCGGACAGGCCTCTGATCAGCCCCAGCATTTT.

The chain is built from TRBV10-3 and TRBJ2-2, with TRBD1 identical over 7 bases. J was trimmed by 3 bases and V by 8 bases; bases with no gene match: 3. The CDR3 length is 13 residues. Germline V gives CDR1 ENHRY, CDR2 SYGVKD. The CDR3 bases are TGTGCCATCGGGGACAGTCACACCGGGGAGCTGTTTTTT. It yields the protein CAIGDSHTGELFF.